These 3 T cell receptor beta chains share one sample of origin, sequenced in a study of CD8 T cells in Susac syndrome (dated by TCRdb to 2018 to 2020). The method behind the library was the immunoSEQ multiplex PCR assay. RNA was extracted using the RNeasy kit, and roughly 0.45 to 1 ug of the RNA was reverse transcribed with random hexamers. The public sequencing data were trimmed at Q25 with fastp and processed into clonotypes with MiXCR by TCRdb, which kept only in-frame beta chains. Records with the same CDR3 protein are collapsed into one entry carrying the most frequent genes and DNA. In all, the sample holds about 400,000 distinct CDR3 sequences, and approximately 89% of those were seen once. The ten largest make up 0.12% of the sample. Sequencing was done on a sample of CD8+ T cells from PBMCs. These receptors originate from a human donor with multiple sclerosis.

This clonotype was counted only a few times. The junction does not match germline at one end; this may be a read error. The genes are TRBV5-1 and TRBJ2-7; TRBD2 matches at 9 bases. Germline V gene data show CDR1 as SGHRS and CDR2 as YFSETQ. The CDR3 has 12 amino acids. The chain's CDR3 is CASSLAGDEQYF. The CDR3 DNA sequence: TGTGCCAGCAGCTTAGCGGGAGACGAGCAGTACTTC.

The chain carries TRBV6-1 and TRBJ1-5, with unresolved D. This CDR3 has 14 residues. The V gene lost 7 bases and the J gene lost 6 bases, with 16 bases spanning the gap. Germline values: CDR1 MNHNS, CDR2 SASEGT. The CDR3 is CASTTTGSPQPQHF. In DNA, the CDR3 is TGTGCCAGCACGACAACCGGAAGCCCTCAGCCCCAGCATTTT.

J is TRBJ2-1 and V is TRBV29-1; 11 positions match TRBD2. In germline, CDR1 is SQVTM, CDR2 ANQGSEA. The trim removed 2 bases at V and 8 bases at J, leaving 20 bases unmatched. This CDR3 is 19 amino acids long. The CDR3 spells CSVELTGSSGRAVPYEQFF. For the CDR3, the DNA is TGCAGCGTTGAATTGACGGGGAGTAGCGGGAGGGCGGTTCCGTATGAGCAGTTCTTC.